This TCR beta chain was recovered during a study of PD-1 blockade in classical Hodgkin lymphoma. Study outcomes and limitations: Newly diagnosed patients were reported to exhibit reduced baseline TCR diversity relative to healthy donors.

The time point is: cycle 4 day 1 (C4D1), after 5 to 7 weeks of nivolumab. Each patient experienced a relapse that followed autologous stem cell transplantation, and brentuximab vedotin exposure varied. Patients' outcomes at their best amounted to complete response, partial response or progressive disease. This clone came up once. Its antigen is not identified. Germline CDR1 and CDR2: MNHNS and SASEGT. Trimming at V came to 2 bases and at J to 9 bases, leaving 10 bases not matched to a gene. The CDR3 has 16 amino acids. Clones were read by immunoSEQ multiplex PCR, and TCRdb kept only the in-frame ones, dropping some. This sample has 25,000 to 35,000 clones, with around four fifths found just once.

The source material was peripheral blood mononuclear cells (PBMCs), sampled before the fourth cycle of nivolumab. V and J are TRBV6-1 and TRBJ2-1, with TRBD2 identical over 10 bases. The sequence was collected from a human donor with classical Hodgkin lymphoma. CDR3 coding DNA: TGTGCCAGCAGTGAACGAGGGCTAGCGGGAGAGCTTGAGCAGTTCTTC. Amino acid sequence: CASSERGLAGELEQFF.